Following are 7 T cell receptor beta chains from one sample sequenced in a study of T-cell memory formation after mild COVID-19. TCRdb ran MiXCR on the 5' RACE reads and lists one entry per CDR3 protein. Of 140,000 to 150,000 distinct CDR3 sequences in the sample, 15% to 20% are singletons; the top ten hold about 2.3%. What was sequenced was PBMCs or a T cell subset sorted from them (not recorded which). These receptors all stem from an adult woman who had mild COVID-19 (a few samples of this study predate the infection). Cell type and time point are not known.

This clonotype was counted many times. The V call is TRBV24-1, the J call TRBJ2-2; D is unclear. The CDR3 is 14 amino acids. Germline CDR1 KGHDR, CDR2 SFDVKD. Trimming took off 6 bases at V and 4 bases at J, with 11 bases between the two ends. Written as DNA, the CDR3 is TGTGCCACCAGTCTTAGTGTGGCCACCGGGGAGCTGTTTTTT. Translation gives CATSLSVATGELFF.

This sequence joins TRBV5-1 and TRBJ2-5; TRBD2 matches 12 bases. Germline V gives CDR1 SGHRS, CDR2 YFSETQ. This CDR3 has 16 residues. Trimming cost V 3 bases and J 5 bases; bases outside gene matches: 8. The CDR3 loop reads CASSSDGTSGGETQYF. The CDR3 nucleotides read TGCGCCAGCAGCTCCGACGGCACTAGCGGGGGGGAGACCCAGTACTTC.

This clonotype was seen a few times. This rearrangement joins TRBV6-2 or TRBV6-3 to TRBJ2-1; D assignment may be TRBD1 or TRBD2 (5 bases each). The germline gives CDR1 MNHEY, CDR2 SVGEGT. The V end was cut by 2 bases, the J end by 6 bases, with 14 bases between. There are 15 residues in the CDR3. The CDR3, as DNA: TGTGCCAGCAGTTACCCAATGGGACGCTCCAATGAGCAGTTCTTC. It encodes CASSYPMGRSNEQFF.

This chain uses TRBV7-9 with TRBJ2-1; 9 positions match TRBD1. From germline, CDR1 is SEHNR and CDR2 FQNEAQ (reference sequence). The V segment lost 4 bases and the J segment 15 bases; nucleotides outside the gene matches: 7. The CDR3 runs 12 residues. The chain's CDR3 is CASSSYRGRWFF. Written as DNA, the CDR3 is TGTGCCAGCAGCTCCTACAGGGGGCGTTGGTTCTTC.

The chain recombines TRBV12-3 or TRBV12-4 with TRBJ2-7; 8 bases line up with TRBD1. The ends lost 3 bases at V and 1 base at J; junction bases unmatched: 8. The CDR3 length is 16 residues. CDR3 region: CASSLTRGTGSYEQYF. The CDR3 DNA is TGTGCCAGCAGTTTGACCAGAGGGACAGGTTCCTACGAGCAGTACTTC.

This rearrangement joins TRBV5-5 to TRBJ2-1; TRBD1 agrees at 11 bases. The germline V gene encodes CDR1 SGHKS and CDR2 YYEKEE (reference sequence). There are 15 residues in the CDR3. The V and J ends lost 4 bases and 5 bases, in that order; junction bases with no gene match: 5. CDR3 bases: TGTGCCAGCAGCCTGGACAGGGGGCTCCACAATGAGCAGTTCTTC. It codes for CASSLDRGLHNEQFF.

This clonotype was seen only a few times. The V gene is TRBV12-3 or TRBV12-4, the J gene TRBJ2-2; D is perhaps TRBD1 (5 bases). Between the trimmed V and J ends, which lost 6 bases and 1 base, there was a span of 9 bases. The CDR3 is made up of 14 amino acids. The CDR3 loop reads CASRSQGNTGELFF. For the CDR3, the DNA is TGTGCCAGCAGGTCTCAGGGGAACACCGGGGAGCTGTTTTTT.